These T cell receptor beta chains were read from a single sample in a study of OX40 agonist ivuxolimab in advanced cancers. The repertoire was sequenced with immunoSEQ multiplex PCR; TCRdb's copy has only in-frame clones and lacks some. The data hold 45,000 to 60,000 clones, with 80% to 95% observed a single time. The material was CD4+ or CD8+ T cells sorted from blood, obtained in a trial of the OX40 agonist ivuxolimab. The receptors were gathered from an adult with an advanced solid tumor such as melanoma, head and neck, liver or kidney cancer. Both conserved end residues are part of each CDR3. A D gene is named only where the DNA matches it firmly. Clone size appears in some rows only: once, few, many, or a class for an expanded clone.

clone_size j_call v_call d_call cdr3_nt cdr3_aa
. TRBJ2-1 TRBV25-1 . TGTGCCAGCAGTGGTTCCTGGGGACGAGGAGTTTACAATGAGCAGTTCTTC CASSGSWGRGVYNEQFF
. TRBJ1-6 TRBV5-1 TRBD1 TGCGCCAGCAGCTTGTGGGGGACAGGGGGTTCACCCCTCCACTTT CASSLWGTGGSPLHF
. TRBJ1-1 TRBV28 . TGTGCCAGCAGCCAAAGGGAGACTAACTGGAACACTGAAGCTTTCTTT CASSQRETNWNTEAFF
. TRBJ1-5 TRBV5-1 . TGCGCCAGCAGCCCCCTGGGGGTGGGGAGCGGTCAGCCCCAGCATTTT CASSPLGVGSGQPQHF
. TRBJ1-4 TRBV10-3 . TGTGCCATCAGTGAGTTGGCTACAACTAATGAAAAACTGTTTTTT CAISELATTNEKLFF
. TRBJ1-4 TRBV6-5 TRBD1 TGTGCCAGCGGGGGAGGGGGCGCGGAAAAACTGTTTTTT CASGGGGAEKLFF
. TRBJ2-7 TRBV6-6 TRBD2 TGTGCCAGCCCGCTAGCGGGAGGGCCTCCGAGAGAGCAGTACTTC CASPLAGGPPREQYF
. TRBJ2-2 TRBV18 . TGTGCCAGCTCACCACCTGTAGTGAGCACCGGGGAGCTGTTTTTT CASSPPVVSTGELFF
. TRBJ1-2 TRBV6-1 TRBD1 TGTGCCAGCAGTTTTTACAGGGGACACACCTTC CASSFYRGHTF
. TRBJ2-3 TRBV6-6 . TGTGCCAGCAGTTACTGGCAGATTAGCACAGATACGCAGTATTTT CASSYWQISTDTQYF
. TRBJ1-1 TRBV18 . TGTGCTACGACGTTGGGGGAATCTGCTGAAGCTTTCTTT CATTLGESAEAFF
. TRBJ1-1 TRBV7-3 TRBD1 TGTGCCAGCAGCTCCAGACAGGGCCGATCTGAAGCTTTCTTT CASSSRQGRSEAFF
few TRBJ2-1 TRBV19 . TGTGCCACCCGGAAGGAGGGCTTGAGCTCCTACAATGAGCAGTTCTTC CATRKEGLSSYNEQFF
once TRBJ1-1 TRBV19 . TGTGCCAGTAGTAGGGAGGGGCCCGGCACTGAAGCTTTCTTT CASSREGPGTEAFF
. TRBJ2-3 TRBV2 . TGTGCCAGCACTACACAGGGATTTTCAGATACGCAGTATTTT CASTTQGFSDTQYF
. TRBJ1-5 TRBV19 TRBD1 TGTGCCAGTAGTATGGGACCGGGACAGGGAGGGAATTTCGGCAATCAGCCCCAGCATTTT CASSMGPGQGGNFGNQPQHF
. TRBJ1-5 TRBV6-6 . TGTGCCAGCAGTTACTCGGGCGCCAATCAGCCCCAGCATTTT CASSYSGANQPQHF
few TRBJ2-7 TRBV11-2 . TGTGCCAGCAGAACCTCGGGGGGCCACGAGCAGTACTTC CASRTSGGHEQYF
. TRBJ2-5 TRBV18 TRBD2 TGTGCCAGCTCGCCAAACCCTATAGCGGGTGAGACCCAGTACTTC CASSPNPIAGETQYF
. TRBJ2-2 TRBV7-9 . TGTGCCAGCAGCCCTCTTTGGCGGAACACCGGGGAGCTGTTTTTT CASSPLWRNTGELFF
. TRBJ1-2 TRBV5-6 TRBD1 TGTGCCAGCAGCTTCCCCGGACAGGGACCTAACTATGGCTACACCTTC CASSFPGQGPNYGYTF
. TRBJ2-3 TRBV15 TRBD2 TGTGCCACCAGTTTTAGCGGGGGGGCTTATACGCAGTATTTT CATSFSGGAYTQYF
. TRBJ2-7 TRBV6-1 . TGTGCCAGCAAGGACAGTTCCTACGAGCAGTACTTC CASKDSSYEQYF
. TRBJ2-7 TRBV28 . TGTGCCAGCAGGGGAACCACCTACGAGCAGTACTTC CASRGTTYEQYF
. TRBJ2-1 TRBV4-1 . TGCGCCAGCAGCCAAGAAAAGGGTCGGGTAGGTGAGCAGTTCTTC CASSQEKGRVGEQFF
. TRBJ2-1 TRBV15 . TGTGCCACCGACCGGGGAGGATCCTACAATGAGCAGTTCTTC CATDRGGSYNEQFF
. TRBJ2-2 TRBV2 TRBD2 TGTGCCAGCGGTCTAGCGGGGGGAGGGGAGCTGTTTTTT CASGLAGGGELFF
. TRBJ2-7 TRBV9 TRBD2 TGTGCCAGCAGCCCTCGAGCGGGAAGGTACGAGCAGTACTTC CASSPRAGRYEQYF
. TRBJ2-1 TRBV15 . TGTGCCACCAGCAGAGATCCGGCGGGGCCCTACAATGAGCAGTTCTTC CATSRDPAGPYNEQFF
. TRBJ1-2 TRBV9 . TGTGCCAGCAGCGTAGTGGACAGACCTCTAAGTGGCTACACCTTC CASSVVDRPLSGYTF
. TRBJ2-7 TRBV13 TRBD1 TGTGCCAGCAGCCCTCGGGGACAGGTATTCTACGAGCAGTACTTC CASSPRGQVFYEQYF
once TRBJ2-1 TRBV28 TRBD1 TGTGCCAGCAGCCGCCGGACAGGAGCCGATGAGCAGTTCTTC CASSRRTGADEQFF
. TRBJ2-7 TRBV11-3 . TGTGCCAGCAGCTTAGATGGAGGCACCTACGAGCAGTACTTC CASSLDGGTYEQYF
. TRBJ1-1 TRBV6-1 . TGTGCCATCAGTGAGCCTAGCGGCACGGGTCAGGATGAAGCTTTCTTT CAISEPSGTGQDEAFF
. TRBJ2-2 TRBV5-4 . TGTGCCAGCAGCCAAGAGGGGCGGGCGAACACCGGGGAGCTGTTTTTT CASSQEGRANTGELFF
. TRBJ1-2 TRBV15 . TGTGCCACCAGCAGAGCGAGGGGTTGGGGCTACACCTTC CATSRARGWGYTF
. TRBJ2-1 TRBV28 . TGTGCCACCCTACGGGCTAGCGAATGCAATGAGCAGTTCTTC CATLRASECNEQFF